This record concerns one TCR beta chain sequence. Its matching antigen is unknown. This entry belongs to a study of T cell repertoires in cytomegalovirus infection. In the study overall: Newly reported HLA-C-restricted and thoroughly characterized HLA-B-restricted CMV epitopes were employed. Public TCR beta signatures were indicative of both CMV infection and a matching HLA type.

CDR3 length: 14 residues. The V segment lost 1 base and the J segment 5 bases; nucleotides outside the gene matches: 3. Germline V gene data show CDR1 as SGHVS and CDR2 as FNYEAQ. Study-wide findings and caveats: CMV carriers with the relevant HLA were identified by cumulative public TCR beta family frequency. Within the response measured ex vivo, HLA-C-restricted CMV-specific TCR beta clonotypes were dominant.

TCRdb processed the reads anew with MiXCR; each CDR3 protein has one entry. Counted here are approximately 1,000,000 distinct CDR3 sequences, more than 25% occurring once; the ten biggest clones make up 11% to 15%. V and J are TRBV7-6 and TRBJ2-7; TRBD1 agrees at 9 bases. The origin of this receptor is a human donor in good health (CMV status not recorded). Some clones in this sample may be carry-over from other donors' samples. The material sequenced was cultured CD8+ T cells from PBMCs, taken from culture after CMV antigen stimulation. CDR3 in amino acids: CASSLVDRGNEQYF. CDR3 in DNA: TGTGCCAGCAGCTTAGTGGACAGGGGCAACGAGCAGTACTTC.